This TCR beta chain was recovered during a study of blood T cell repertoires in COVID-19. About the research overall: The United States, Italy and Spain provided the acute and convalescent COVID-19 samples.

Germline trimming cut 3 bases from V and 5 bases from J; bases unmatched to any gene: 4. The CDR3 contains 15 residues. Germline assignment: CDR1 SEHNR and CDR2 FQNEAQ (reference sequence). Per the study methods: Amplification of reference gene primers was used by the study to estimate nucleated cell counts. The protocol was immunoSEQ multiplex PCR, while the TCRdb copy is restricted to in-frame clones and leaves out a portion. V and J calls plus clone size are reproduced from that table; the DNA served to infer D and trimming. In the table there are just over 60,000 clones, more than 65% of which are singletons.

The TCR was taken from a woman of 80 years or more with active or convalescent COVID-19. This chain uses TRBV7-9 with TRBJ1-6; 7 bases match TRBD1. Sequenced sample: peripheral blood. DNA for the CDR3: TGTGCCAGCAGCTTCGGGACAGTTCATAATTCACCCCTCCACTTT. It yields the protein CASSFGTVHNSPLHF.